One sample yielded the 12 T cell receptor beta chains listed below, sequenced in a study of T cell changes during pregnancy in multiple sclerosis. The assay was immunoSEQ multiplex PCR, and TCRdb's table has in-frame clones only and misses some. The repertoire consists of under 70,000 clones, with less than 95% occurring once and the leading ten covering approximately 6.5%. The sequences come from peripheral blood, collected in the third trimester of pregnancy. Source of these receptors: a female donor in good health, enrolled as a control in a pregnancy study.

This sequence joins TRBV7-9 and TRBJ2-7, with D possibly matching TRBD2 (5 bases). Germline assignment: CDR1 SEHNR and CDR2 FQNEAQ (reference sequence). This CDR3 spans 13 amino acids. Trimming took 1 base from V and 4 from J, leaving 8 bases between them. The DNA of the CDR3 is TGTGCCAGCAGCTTAGTCGGCGGGTACGAGCAGTACTTC. It specifies CASSLVGGYEQYF.

Here the CDR3 DNA reads TGTGCCTGGAGTGAGTCCTTTAGCGGGAGACGGCACAATGAGCAGTTCTTC. It codes for CAWSESFSGRRHNEQFF. The rearrangement uses TRBV30 and TRBJ2-1, with 9 bases matching TRBD2. The CDR3 length is 17 residues. Germline values: CDR1 GTSNPN, CDR2 SVGIG (reference sequence). V was clipped by 1 base and J by 5 bases; unmatched bases: 12.

The V call is TRBV5-4, the J call TRBJ1-2; TRBD1 matches at 7 bases. This CDR3 region has 13 residues. V shed 4 bases, J shed 4 bases, and the junction held 4 bases outside the gene matches. From germline, CDR1 is SGHNT and CDR2 YYREEE (reference sequence). The CDR3 coding sequence is TGTGCCAGCAGCCCCGGGACAGTCTATGGCTACACCTTC. It yields the protein CASSPGTVYGYTF.

The rearrangement links TRBV6-5 to TRBJ2-7; D not certain. This CDR3 has 13 residues. CDR1 MNHEY and CDR2 SVGAGI come from the germline V gene. V was pared by 2 bases and J by 2 bases, with 7 bases between. CDR3 DNA: TGTGCCAGCAGTTACGGGCAGACCTACGAGCAGTACTTC. Protein product: CASSYGQTYEQYF.

This clone was recorded only once. This chain connects TRBV4-3 to TRBJ1-1; D gene uncertain. Deletions cut 3 bases from V and 1 base from J, with 12 bases between. Looked up from germline, CDR1 is LGHNA and CDR2 is YSLEER. CDR3 size: 15 residues. DNA of the CDR3: TGCGCCAGCAGCCAGTACCTACGGGGGAACACTGAAGCTTTCTTT. Translated, it gives CASSQYLRGNTEAFF.

V usage is TRBV7-9 and J usage is TRBJ2-2; D ambiguous. Germline loops: CDR1 SEHNR, CDR2 FQNEAQ (reference sequence). Trimming stripped 5 bases from V and 5 bases from J, with 15 bases between. The CDR3 is 15 amino acids. CDR3 DNA: TGTGCCAGCAGCCTCCAGGAATTGAGAACCGGGGAGCTGTTTTTT. Protein: CASSLQELRTGELFF.

The chain has TRBV7-9 and TRBJ2-7; 8 bases align to TRBD2. Looked up from germline, CDR1 is SEHNR and CDR2 is FQNEAQ (reference sequence). The CDR3 totals 15 residues. The V gene end was trimmed by 1 base and the J gene end by 6 bases; junction bases not matched to a gene: 8. In nucleotides, the CDR3 is TGTGCCAGCAGCTTAGTCGCAGCGGGAGCGATCGAGCAGTACTTC. This codes for CASSLVAAGAIEQYF.

The genes are TRBV2 and TRBJ1-1; D unclear. CDR3 size: 15 residues. Trimming shortened V by 3 bases and J by 0 bases, and 11 bases separated the two germline ends. Germline V lookup: CDR1 SNHLY, CDR2 FYNNEI. The CDR3 DNA reads as TGTGCCAGCAGTGACACAGATATAATGAACACTGAAGCTTTCTTT. It is translated as CASSDTDIMNTEAFF.

This clone was seen a single time. V gene TRBV7-9 combines with J gene TRBJ1-2; possibly TRBD1 for D (6 bases). The CDR3 runs to 14 residues. Looked up from germline, CDR1 is SEHNR and CDR2 is FQNEAQ (reference sequence). Deletions cut 5 bases from V and 5 bases from J, with 15 bases between. CDR3 in DNA: TGTGCCAGCAGCCCGGGACAAGATTTTTATGGCTACACCTTC. It translates to CASSPGQDFYGYTF.

V is TRBV27 and J is TRBJ1-5; 9 bases line up with TRBD1. CDR1 is MNHEY, CDR2 SMNVEV, per germline (reference sequence). The CDR3 consists of 16 residues. Trimming at V came to 5 bases and at J to 3 bases, leaving 8 bases not matched to a gene. The CDR3 loop is CASSLGTGSFNQPQHF. In nucleotides, the CDR3 is TGTGCCAGCAGTCTCGGGACAGGGAGTTTCAATCAGCCCCAGCATTTT.

V is TRBV5-1 and J is TRBJ2-1, with TRBD2 as a possible D gene (6 bases). Deletions cut 3 bases from V and 7 bases from J, with 20 bases between. Germline assignment: CDR1 SGHRS and CDR2 YFSETQ. This CDR3 is built from 16 residues. CDR3 coding DNA: TGCGCCAGCAGCTCCGTTGGAGGGATGTCTTTTAATGAGCAGTTCTTC. Its translation is CASSSVGGMSFNEQFF.

The CDR3 nucleotides are TGTGCCAGCAGCTTAACGGGGAAGTACCAAGAGACCCAGTACTTC. This gives the protein CASSLTGKYQETQYF. The rearrangement joins TRBV7-2 to TRBJ2-5; D might be TRBD2 (5 bases). With 2 bases removed from V and 0 bases from J, the gap between germline ends came to 10 bases. The germline V gene has CDR1 SGHTA and CDR2 FQGNSA. The CDR3 is 15 residues long.